This TCR beta chain was recovered during a study of OX40 agonist ivuxolimab in advanced cancers. The overall study: Antecedent anti-PD-1, anti-PD-L1 or anti-CTLA-4 therapy was permissible, with under 50% having received some.

Exclusion of a patient followed from autoimmune disease history or systemic immunosuppression. Drawing of blood for sampling happened at baseline, at cycle 4 day 1, and at cycle 7 day 1. Details on this clone: What it recognizes is unknown.

Study-wide points: The antigen specificity of the peripheral T cells (those that were expanded) was not determined.

The repertoire was sequenced with immunoSEQ multiplex PCR; TCRdb's copy has only in-frame clones and lacks some. Of 55,000 to 65,000 clones in the sample, around nine tenths are singletons; the top ten hold 0.76%. This TCR came from an adult with an advanced solid tumor such as melanoma, head and neck, liver or kidney cancer. The sample here was CD4+ or CD8+ T cells sorted from blood, taken in a trial of the OX40 agonist ivuxolimab.

In nucleotides, the CDR3 is TGTGCCAGCAGCTTAGCAGCGGGAGCGGATACGCAGTATTTT. This codes for CASSLAAGADTQYF. The chain has TRBV7-2 and TRBJ2-3; TRBD2 aligns across 8 bases. Germline CDR1 reads SGHTA; CDR2 reads FQGNSA. Germline trimming cut 0 bases from V and 6 bases from J; bases unmatched to any gene: 2. The CDR3 runs 14 residues.